This entry concerns a single TCR beta chain. Its antigen is not identified. 13 Jbeta primers and 60 Vbeta primers were used for the PCR. Using immunoSEQ multiplex PCR, the repertoire was profiled, and TCRdb retains in-frame clones only, with some absent. The data show about 130,000 clones, 70% to 80% seen once. The data stem from a study of cytomegalovirus exposure and HLA in healthy donors. General study results and limits: V- and J-gene trimming in TCR beta was tied to a missense DCLRE1C variant by an analysis performed later.

The TCR sequence derives from a man aged 30 to 45 in good health and CMV-seronegative. Specimen: PBMCs.

CDR3 sequence reads: CASGQGSSPYGYTF. CDR3 DNA: TGTGCCAGCGGACAGGGTTCCTCACCTTATGGCTACACCTTC. V gene TRBV27 combines with J gene TRBJ1-2; 8 bases align to TRBD1. Germline assignment: CDR1 MNHEY and CDR2 SMNVEV (reference sequence). After removal of 8 bases from V and 5 bases from J, the junction contained 10 bases not matched to a gene. This CDR3 spans 14 amino acids.